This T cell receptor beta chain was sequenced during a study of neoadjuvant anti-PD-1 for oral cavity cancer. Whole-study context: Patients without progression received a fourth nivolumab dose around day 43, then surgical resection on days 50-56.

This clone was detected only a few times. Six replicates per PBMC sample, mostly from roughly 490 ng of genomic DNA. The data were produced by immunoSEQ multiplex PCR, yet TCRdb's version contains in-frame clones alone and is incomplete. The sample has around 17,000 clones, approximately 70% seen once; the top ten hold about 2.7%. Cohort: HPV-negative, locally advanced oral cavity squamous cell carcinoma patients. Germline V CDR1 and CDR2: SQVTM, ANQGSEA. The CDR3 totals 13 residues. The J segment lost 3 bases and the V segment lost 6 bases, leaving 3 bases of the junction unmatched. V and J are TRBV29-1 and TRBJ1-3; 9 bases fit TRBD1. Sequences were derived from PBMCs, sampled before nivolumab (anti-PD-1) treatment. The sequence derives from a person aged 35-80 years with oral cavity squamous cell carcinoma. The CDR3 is CSVTGGNGNTIYF. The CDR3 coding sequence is TGCAGCGTGACAGGGGGGAATGGAAACACCATATATTTT.